The text below deals with one TCR beta chain. No antigen is known for it. V was pared by 3 bases and J by 4 bases, with 4 bases between. The CDR3 consists of 11 residues. Germline-derived CDR1 and CDR2 are DFQATT and SNEGSKA (reference sequence). Assay: immunoSEQ multiplex PCR; the TCRdb copy retains only in-frame clones and omits some. In the table there are about 130,000 clones, around 89% of which are singletons. The sample is drawn from a study of T cell responses to AZD1222 COVID-19 vaccine. Study information: Samples with a second dose at about 4 or about 12 weeks were pooled together. Overall study results and limits: Spike-specific TCR breadth and depth went up after people got two AZD1222 doses. Spike regions recognized by vaccine-associated CD4 TCRs spanned the protein, led by 160-218 and 743-854. Most donors were white British, females outnumbered males, and clonal diversity was possibly underestimated.

This chain uses TRBV20-1 with TRBJ2-1; D remains ambiguous. This receptor was identified in an adult in good health. The sequenced sample was peripheral blood, obtained on day 0 of AZD1222 vaccination. CDR3 amino acids: CSASQYNEQFF. The CDR3 bases are TGCAGTGCTAGTCAGTACAATGAGCAGTTCTTC.